This T cell receptor beta chain was sequenced in a study of blood T cell repertoires in COVID-19. This clone turned up a few times. The method was immunoSEQ multiplex PCR; TCRdb's version includes in-frame clones alone and lacks a portion of them. The repertoire holds approximately 110,000 clones, 70% to 85% seen once, with about 20% in the top ten. The CDR3 runs 15 residues. The ends were cut back, 4 bases at V and 1 base at J, with 11 bases in the middle. Per the germline V gene, CDR1 is SGHRS and CDR2 is YFSETQ. The sequenced material came from peripheral blood. The rearrangement uses TRBV5-1 and TRBJ2-2, with D unclear. This receptor was obtained from a man between 65 and 85 years old with active or convalescent COVID-19. CDR3 DNA sequence: TGCGCCAGCAGCCTCCAGACACAGAACACCGGGGAGCTGTTTTTT. It translates to CASSLQTQNTGELFF.